These T cell receptor beta chains were read from a single sample in a study of blood T cell repertoires in COVID-19. Repertoires were generated with immunoSEQ multiplex PCR, while TCRdb's copy carries only in-frame clones and drops some. Of about 290,000 clones listed, roughly 80% are singletons. Material: peripheral blood. Receptor source: a woman in her fifties or sixties with active or convalescent COVID-19. The CDR3 runs from the conserved cysteine through the conserved F or W. A D gene is named only where the DNA matches it firmly. A row's size may be missing; if present it is once, few, many or a size class.

v_gene	abundance	d_gene	len	j_gene	CDR3aa	CDR3nt
TRBV5-1	-	-	13	TRBJ1-2	CASSSDSYYGYTF	TGCGCCAGCAGCTCGGACAGTTACTATGGCTACACCTTC
TRBV6-5	-	TRBD1	13	TRBJ1-2	CASSPGTGGGYTF	TGTGCCAGCAGCCCCGGGACAGGGGGGGGCTACACCTTC
TRBV5-4	-	-	15	TRBJ2-5	CASSLRLSMGETQYF	TGTGCCAGCAGCTTAAGACTATCTATGGGGGAGACCCAGTACTTC
TRBV27	-	-	16	TRBJ2-2	CASRPTQEKNTGELFF	TGTGCCAGCAGGCCTACTCAAGAAAAAAACACCGGGGAGCTGTTTTTT
TRBV7-9	many	TRBD2	17	TRBJ2-1	CASSRRVASGHADEQFF	TGTGCCAGCAGCCGCCGCGTAGCTAGCGGACACGCTGACGAGCAGTTCTTC
TRBV5-4	-	TRBD1	13	TRBJ1-2	CASSLDGTARDTF	TGTGCCAGCAGCTTGGACGGGACAGCGCGTGATACCTTC
TRBV7-8	-	TRBD2	15	TRBJ2-7	CASSPRLAGGNEQYF	TGTGCCAGCAGCCCCCGACTAGCGGGAGGTAACGAGCAGTACTTC
TRBV5-4	-	-	14	TRBJ2-1	CASSSQKMDNEQFF	TGTGCCAGCAGCTCCCAGAAGATGGACAATGAGCAGTTCTTC
TRBV29-1	-	-	15	TRBJ2-3	CSVEDRGTSTDTQYF	TGCAGCGTTGAAGATCGCGGGACTAGCACAGATACGCAGTATTTT
TRBV7-2	-	TRBD2	16	TRBJ2-1	CASSPTPGRSYNEQFF	TGTGCCAGCAGCCCCACCCCCGGGAGGTCCTACAATGAGCAGTTCTTC
TRBV5-1	-	TRBD1	15	TRBJ2-5	CASSKRRQGQETQYF	TGCGCCAGCAGCAAACGCCGACAGGGACAAGAGACCCAGTACTTC
TRBV11-2	-	-	13	TRBJ1-3	CATSSDSGNTIYF	TGTGCCACCTCCTCAGATTCTGGAAACACCATATATTTT
TRBV24-1	-	TRBD1	17	TRBJ2-1	CATSDGTGQSSYNEQFF	TGTGCCACCAGTGATGGGACAGGACAAAGCTCCTACAATGAGCAGTTCTTC
TRBV9	-	TRBD2	15	TRBJ2-7	CASSRGTSGYYEQYF	TGTGCCAGCAGCCGAGGGACTAGCGGATACTACGAGCAGTACTTC
TRBV19	once	-	13	TRBJ2-2	CASSMLTGGELFF	TGTGCCAGTAGTATGCTGACTGGCGGGGAGCTGTTTTTT
TRBV27	-	TRBD1	14	TRBJ2-7	CASSFDREKYEQYF	TGTGCCAGCAGTTTTGACAGGGAAAAATACGAGCAGTACTTC